Included here is one TCR beta chain sequence, with context. Its target is not known. A read error is possible here, since a much larger clone lies one base away. The data originate from a study of breast tumors, draining lymph nodes, adjacent tissues. Study results and caveats: Tumor TCR diversity was below lymph nodes but above nontumor tissue. Tumor and nontumor repertoires were significantly more similar in luminal-like than in basal-like breast cancer. The data were judged consistent with most tumor T cells coming from lymph node and expanding in tumor.

The lymph nodes were axillary draining lymph nodes from breast cancer patients. There are 12 residues in the CDR3. The germline V gene encodes CDR1 LNHNV and CDR2 YYDKDF (reference sequence). Trimming shortened V by 5 bases and J by 2 bases, and 6 bases separated the two germline ends. Using its own MiXCR run on the multiplex PCR reads, TCRdb lists one record per CDR3 protein. The sample carries about 130,000 distinct CDR3 sequences, 21% recorded once. The rearrangement links TRBV15 to TRBJ1-2; no firm D call. The sequenced sample was axillary lymph node tissue. The source is a female donor with breast cancer. Some clones in this sample may be carry-over from other donors' samples. The CDR3 region is CATSASNYGYTF. The CDR3 DNA reads as TGTGCCACCAGCGCCAGCAACTATGGCTACACCTTC.